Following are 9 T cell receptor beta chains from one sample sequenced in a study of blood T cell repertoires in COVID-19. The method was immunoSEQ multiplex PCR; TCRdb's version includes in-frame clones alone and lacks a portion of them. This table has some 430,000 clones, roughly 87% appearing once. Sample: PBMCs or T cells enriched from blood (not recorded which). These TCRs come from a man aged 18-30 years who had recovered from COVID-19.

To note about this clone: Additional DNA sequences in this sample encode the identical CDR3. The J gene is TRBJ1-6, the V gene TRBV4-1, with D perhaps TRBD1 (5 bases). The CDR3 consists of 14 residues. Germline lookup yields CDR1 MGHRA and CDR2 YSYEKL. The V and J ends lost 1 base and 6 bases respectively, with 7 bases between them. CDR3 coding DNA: TGCGCCAGCAGCCAAGGACAGCTTAATTCACCCCTCCACTTT. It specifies CASSQGQLNSPLHF.

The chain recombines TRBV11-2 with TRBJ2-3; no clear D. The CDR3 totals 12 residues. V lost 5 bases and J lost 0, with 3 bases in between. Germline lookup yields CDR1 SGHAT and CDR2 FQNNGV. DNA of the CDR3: TGTGCCAGCAGCCTCAGCACAGATACGCAGTATTTT. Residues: CASSLSTDTQYF.

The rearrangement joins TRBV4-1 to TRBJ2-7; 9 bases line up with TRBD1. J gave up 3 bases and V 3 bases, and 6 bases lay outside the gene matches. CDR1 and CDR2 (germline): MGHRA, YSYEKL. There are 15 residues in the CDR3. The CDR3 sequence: CASSQLPGQGYEQYF. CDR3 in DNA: TGCGCCAGCAGCCAGTTACCGGGACAGGGCTACGAGCAGTACTTC.

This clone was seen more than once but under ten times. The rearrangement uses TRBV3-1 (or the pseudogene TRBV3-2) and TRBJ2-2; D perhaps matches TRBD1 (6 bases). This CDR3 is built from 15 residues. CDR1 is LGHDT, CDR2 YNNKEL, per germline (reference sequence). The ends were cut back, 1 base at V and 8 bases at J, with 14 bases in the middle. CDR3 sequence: CASSQVLVGAGELFF. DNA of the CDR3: TGTGCCAGCAGCCAAGTATTGGTGGGGGCTGGGGAGCTGTTTTTT.

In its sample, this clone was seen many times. CDR3 in amino acids: CASMRDRGQTQYF. CDR3 nucleotide sequence: TGTGCCAGCATGAGGGACAGGGGACAGACCCAGTACTTC. The chain recombines TRBV14 with TRBJ2-5; TRBD1 agrees at 10 bases. The germline CDR1 and CDR2 sequences are SGHDN and FVKESK. V trimming: 7 bases; J trimming: 6 bases; junction bases outside the gene matches: 5. The CDR3 is 13 amino acids.

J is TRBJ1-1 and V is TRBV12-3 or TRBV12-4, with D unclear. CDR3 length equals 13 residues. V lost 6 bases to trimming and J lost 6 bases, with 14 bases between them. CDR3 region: CASSPRYGAEAFF. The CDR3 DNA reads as TGTGCCAGCAGCCCTAGGTATGGCGCTGAAGCTTTCTTT.

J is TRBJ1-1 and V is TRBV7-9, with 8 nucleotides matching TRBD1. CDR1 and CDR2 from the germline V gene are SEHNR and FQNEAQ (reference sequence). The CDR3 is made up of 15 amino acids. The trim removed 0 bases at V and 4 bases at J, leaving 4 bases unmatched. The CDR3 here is CASSLARQGSTEAFF. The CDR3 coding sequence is TGTGCCAGCAGCTTAGCGCGACAGGGGTCCACTGAAGCTTTCTTT.

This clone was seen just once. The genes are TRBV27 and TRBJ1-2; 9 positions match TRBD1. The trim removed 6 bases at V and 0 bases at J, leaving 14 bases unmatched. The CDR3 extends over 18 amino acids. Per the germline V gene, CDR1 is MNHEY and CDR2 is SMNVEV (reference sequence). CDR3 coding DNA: TGTGCCAGCAGATTTACCGGGACAGGGTTCCAGTCTAACTATGGCTACACCTTC. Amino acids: CASRFTGTGFQSNYGYTF.

This chain's CDR3 is CASSQVLRNTEAFF. The DNA for the CDR3 is TGTGCCAGCAGCCAAGTCCTCAGGAACACTGAAGCTTTCTTT. The V call is TRBV3-1 (or the pseudogene TRBV3-2), the J call TRBJ1-1; D unclear. The germline V gene has CDR1 LGHDT and CDR2 YNNKEL (reference sequence). The CDR3 runs to 14 residues. Between the trimmed V and J ends, which lost 1 base and 1 base, there was a span of 7 bases.